This T cell receptor (beta chain) was found in a study of blood T cell repertoires in COVID-19 (TCRdb year 2020). For the study in its entirety: Samples covering the acute and convalescent phases of COVID-19 were provided by collaborators in the United States, Italy and Spain. The sample metadata nearly always contained a de-identified subject ID, COVID-19 status, age in years and sex. Where available, HLA class I and class II types were taken from metadata supplied by the sample provider and were not determined by assay-based typing. Samples were obtained from the ongoing ImmuneRACE study (first 160 participants) and from roughly 1,300 subjects provided by 6 global collaborators. The repertoires were released in a freely available public database intended as a resource for research on the immune response to SARS-CoV-2. Deeply sampled blood TCRbeta repertoires from subjects exposed to, actively infected with, or recovered from COVID-19 were included in the dataset. The material from the prospective study consisted of cDNA or gDNA derived from T cells, B-cell-depleted T cells, or PBMCs. On the study overall, not on this receptor specifically: Clinical and demographic metadata were provided uncurated, with the amount varying by source and participant.

Of note for this clone: The antigen this receptor binds is unknown. The record has no base qualities; no much larger clone is one base away.

TCRbeta CDR3 regions were amplified from genomic DNA using the immunoSEQ Assay, a bias-controlled multiplex PCR. In the paper's pipeline: The number of nucleated cells in each sample was estimated by amplification of reference gene primers within the assay. To quantify the absolute abundance of each unique TCRbeta CDR3 rearrangement, sequence reads were collapsed and filtered. For each sample, productive Simpson clonality was calculated as the square root of Simpson's diversity index over productive rearrangements. TCRdb stores this immuneACCESS table with in-frame sequences only. Part of the clones is absent; in the studies checked, under half of the shortfall reflects unresolved V genes, and no reason is known for the rest. The D gene and trimming were derived from the DNA, and the V and J assignments and clone size from that table. This sample comprises roughly 40,000 clones, over 90% of them detected only once. Of the sample, 5% to 7% falls within the top ten clones.

CDR3 length: 16 amino acids, cysteine to phenylalanine. This entry keeps only the CDR3 DNA: 48 bases, framed from base 1. The germline V gene yields SGHRS for CDR1 and YFSETQ for CDR2. V and J lose 4 bases and 6 bases, and a span of 21 bases separates them. Each collaborating institution followed its own protocols to collect whole blood in K2EDTA tubes. For TCRbeta analysis, collaborator samples were shipped as frozen whole blood, as isolated PBMCs, or as DNA extracted from either sample type. This receptor was obtained from a human donor in a cohort sampled during active COVID-19. Here the chain combines TRBV5-1 and TRBJ2-3, and the D gene may be TRBD2, 6 bases matching. The source material was peripheral blood. The CDR3 protein: CASSRGGSNVVDTQYF. The sequenced DNA is TGCGCCAGCAGCAGGGGAGGTAGTAACGTGGTGGATACGCAGTATTTT.